Described below is a single T cell receptor (beta chain) sequence and its context. Its target is not known. The germline gene is not matched at one end of the junction; a read error may be the cause. TCRdb recomputed calls from the RT-PCR reads with MiXCR, one row per CDR3 protein. The table has around 580,000 distinct CDR3 sequences, 14% seen once. This CDR3 is built from 12 residues. Germline CDR1 DFQATT, CDR2 SNEGSKA (reference sequence). The sample originates from a study of response to subunit inactivated influenza vaccine. The study's findings and limits: The authors offered the suggestion that each seasonal influenza vaccination recruits few new T cells.

This clonotype was obtained from a man in his fifties who received an inactivated influenza vaccine. This rearrangement joins TRBV20-1 to TRBJ2-1; possible D gene TRBD1, 5 bases. The sample in question was PBMCs from blood, obtained 11 to 12 days after vaccination. CDR3 protein: CSAQTWGEAPLF. The CDR3 bases are TGCAGTGCCCAGACGTGGGGCGAGGCTCCGCTCTTC.